The 8 T cell receptor beta chains below were found in one sample sequenced in a study of cytomegalovirus exposure and HLA in healthy donors. Both 60 Vbeta primers and 13 Jbeta primers went into the PCR. The data were produced by immunoSEQ multiplex PCR, yet TCRdb's version contains in-frame clones alone and is incomplete. The repertoire holds fewer than 120,000 clones, with around four fifths as singletons. The sequencing sample was made of PBMCs. The receptors originated from a man aged 25-45 years in good health and CMV-seropositive.

V is TRBV7-6 and J is TRBJ2-3; perhaps TRBD1 as D (5 bases). CDR1 is SGHVS, CDR2 FNYEAQ, per germline. The CDR3 runs 14 residues. The V end lost 2 bases, the J end lost 7 bases, and 13 bases lay between the germline ends. CDR3 DNA sequence: TGTGCCAGCAGCTTAAATGCCAGGGAATATACGCAGTATTTT. This translates into CASSLNAREYTQYF. Based on the CDR3 plus reference TRBV7-6 and TRBJ2-3, the full variable domain is GAGVSQSPRYKVTKRGQDVALRCDPISGHVSLYWYRQALGQGPEFLTYFNYEAQQDKSGLPNDRFSAERPEGSISTLTIQRTEQRDSAMYRCASSLNAREYTQYFGPGTRLTVL.

The chain employs TRBV12-5 and TRBJ2-7, with TRBD1 as a possible D gene (5 bases). Deletions cut 6 bases from V and 0 bases from J, with 15 bases between. The germline V gene encodes CDR1 LGHNT and CDR2 FRNRAP. This CDR3 comprises 15 residues. The CDR3 DNA follows: TGTGCTAGTGGCAAAAACCAGGGTGGCTCCTACGAGCAGTACTTC. It yields the protein CASGKNQGGSYEQYF.

The rearrangement uses TRBV27 and TRBJ1-6, with D uncertain. Germline V lookup: CDR1 MNHEY, CDR2 SMNVEV (reference sequence). This CDR3 region has 12 residues. Trimming removed 6 bases at V and 7 bases at J, with 7 bases between. The CDR3 here is CASSWENSPLHF. CDR3 nucleotide sequence: TGTGCCAGCAGCTGGGAGAATTCACCCCTCCACTTT.

The chain employs TRBV7-3 and TRBJ2-3; 7 positions agree with TRBD2. This CDR3 comprises 15 residues. V lost 2 bases and J lost 7; bases outside the gene matches: 9. Germline V gene sequence: CDR1 SGHTA, CDR2 FQGTGA. The CDR3 here is CASSLAAGVLNTQYF. CDR3 in DNA: TGTGCCAGCAGCTTAGCGGCGGGGGTGTTAAATACGCAGTATTTT.

The chain carries TRBV5-1 and TRBJ2-5; D is possibly TRBD1 (5 bases). The closer fit of TRBJ2-7 to the DNA end suggests the J call may be wrong. This CDR3 region has 13 residues. Germline assignment: CDR1 SGHRS and CDR2 YFSETQ. The CDR3 coding sequence is TGCGCCAGCAAGAAGGACACAACCTACGAGCAGTACTTC. Protein sequence: CASKKDTTYEQYF.

CDR3 DNA sequence: TGTGCCAGCAGCTCAATCCTGACAGGAGGCGGTTATAACTATGGCTACACCTTC. Its translation: CASSSILTGGGYNYGYTF. This rearrangement joins TRBV5-6 to TRBJ1-2, with a weak D call TRBD1 (6 bases). Germline assignment: CDR1 SGHDT and CDR2 YYEEEE. With 3 bases removed from V and 1 base from J, the gap between germline ends came to 22 bases. This CDR3 is 18 amino acids long.

V usage is TRBV25-1 and J usage is TRBJ2-7; tentatively, D is TRBD2 (6 bases). V lost 9 bases and J 3 bases, leaving 12 bases between the germline ends. This CDR3 region has 12 residues. Germline CDR1 reads MGHDK; CDR2 reads SYGVNS. The CDR3 DNA reads as TGTGCCAGTCTTGGGGAGGTCTACGAGCAGTACTTC. It codes for CASLGEVYEQYF.

J is TRBJ1-5 and V is TRBV19; possible D gene TRBD1, 5 bases. Between the trimmed V and J ends, which lost 3 bases and 5 bases, there was a span of 23 bases. The CDR3 runs 18 residues. The germline gives CDR1 LNHDA, CDR2 SQIVND (reference sequence). The CDR3 loop is CASSIFLKAARGYQPQHF. In DNA, the CDR3 is TGTGCCAGTAGTATTTTTCTTAAGGCAGCACGGGGGTATCAGCCCCAGCATTTT.